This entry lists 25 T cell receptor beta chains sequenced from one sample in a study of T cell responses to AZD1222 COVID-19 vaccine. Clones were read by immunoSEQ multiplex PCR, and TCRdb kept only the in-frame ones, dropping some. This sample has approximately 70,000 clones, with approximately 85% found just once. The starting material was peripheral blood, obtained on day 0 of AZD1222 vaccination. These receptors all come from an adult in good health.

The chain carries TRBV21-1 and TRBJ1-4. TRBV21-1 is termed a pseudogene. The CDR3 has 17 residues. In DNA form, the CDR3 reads TGTGCCAGCAGCAAGACAGGGAGGGAGGCAGCGTTGGAAAAACTGTTTTTT. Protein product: CASSKTGREAALEKLFF.

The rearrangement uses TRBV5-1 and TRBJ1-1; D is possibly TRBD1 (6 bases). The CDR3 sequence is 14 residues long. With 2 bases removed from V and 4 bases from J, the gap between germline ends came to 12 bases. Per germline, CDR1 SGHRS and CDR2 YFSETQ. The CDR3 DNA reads TGCGCCAGCAGCTTATGGGGGCCGGGCACTGAAGCTTTCTTT. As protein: CASSLWGPGTEAFF.

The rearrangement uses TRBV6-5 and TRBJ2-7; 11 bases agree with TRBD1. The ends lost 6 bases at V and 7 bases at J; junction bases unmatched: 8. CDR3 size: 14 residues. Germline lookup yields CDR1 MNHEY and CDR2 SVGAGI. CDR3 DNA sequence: TGTGCCAGCAGCCGGACAGGGGGCTTGTGGGAGCAGTACTTC. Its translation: CASSRTGGLWEQYF.

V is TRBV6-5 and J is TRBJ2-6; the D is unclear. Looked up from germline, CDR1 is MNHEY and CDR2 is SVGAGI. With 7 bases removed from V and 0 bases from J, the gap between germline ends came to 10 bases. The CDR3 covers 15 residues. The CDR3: CASTVWDSGANVLTF. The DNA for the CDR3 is TGTGCCAGCACCGTTTGGGACTCTGGGGCCAACGTCCTGACTTTC.

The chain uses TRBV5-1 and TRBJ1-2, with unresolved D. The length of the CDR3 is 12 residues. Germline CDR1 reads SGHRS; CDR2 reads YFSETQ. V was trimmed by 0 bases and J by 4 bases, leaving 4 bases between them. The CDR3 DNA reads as TGCGCCAGCAGCTTGGAGTCCTATGGCTACACCTTC. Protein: CASSLESYGYTF.

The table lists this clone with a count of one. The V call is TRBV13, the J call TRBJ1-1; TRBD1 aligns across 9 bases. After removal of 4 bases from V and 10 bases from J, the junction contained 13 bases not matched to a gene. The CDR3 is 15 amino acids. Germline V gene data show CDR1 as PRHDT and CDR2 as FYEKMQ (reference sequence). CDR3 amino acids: CASSYSGQGAGGAFF. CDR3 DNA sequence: TGTGCCAGCAGCTATTCGGGACAGGGAGCAGGAGGAGCTTTCTTT.

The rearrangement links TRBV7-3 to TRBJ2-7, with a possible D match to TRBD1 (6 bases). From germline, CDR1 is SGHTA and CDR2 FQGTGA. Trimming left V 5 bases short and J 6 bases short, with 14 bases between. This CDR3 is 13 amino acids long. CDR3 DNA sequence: TGTGCCAGCAGCACAAACACAGGGACCGAGCAGTACTTC. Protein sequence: CASSTNTGTEQYF.

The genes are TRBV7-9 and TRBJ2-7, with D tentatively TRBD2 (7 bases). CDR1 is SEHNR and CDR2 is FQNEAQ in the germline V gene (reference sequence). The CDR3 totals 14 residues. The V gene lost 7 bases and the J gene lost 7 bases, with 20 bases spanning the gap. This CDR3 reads CASTLQGGAGEQYF. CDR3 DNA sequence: TGTGCCAGCACCCTCCAAGGGGGGGCGGGTGAGCAGTACTTC.

CDR3 protein: CQGARPYTGELFF. The CDR3 DNA reads TGTCAGGGGGCTCGACCATATACCGGGGAGCTGTTTTTT. This sequence joins TRBV30 and TRBJ2-2; TRBD1 agrees at 8 bases. The CDR3 covers 13 residues. CDR1 is GTSNPN, CDR2 SVGIG, per germline (reference sequence).

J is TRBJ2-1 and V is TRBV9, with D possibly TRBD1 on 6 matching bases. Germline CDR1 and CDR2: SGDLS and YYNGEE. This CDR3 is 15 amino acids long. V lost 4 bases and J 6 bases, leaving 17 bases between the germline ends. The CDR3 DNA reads TGTGCCAGCAGCTCTCGCAGGGACAAGGGCAATGAGCAGTTCTTC. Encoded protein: CASSSRRDKGNEQFF.

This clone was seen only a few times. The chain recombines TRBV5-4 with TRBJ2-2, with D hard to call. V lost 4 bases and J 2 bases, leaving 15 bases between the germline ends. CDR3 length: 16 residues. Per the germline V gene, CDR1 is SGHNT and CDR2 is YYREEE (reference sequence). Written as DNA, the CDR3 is TGTGCCAGCAGCCCCTTTCTCGGCCTCAACACCGGGGAGCTGTTTTTT. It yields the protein CASSPFLGLNTGELFF.

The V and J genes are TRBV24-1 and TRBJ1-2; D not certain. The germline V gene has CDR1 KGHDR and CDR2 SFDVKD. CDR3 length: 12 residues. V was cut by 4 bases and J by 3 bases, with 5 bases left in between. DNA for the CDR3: TGTGCCACCAGTGAGCCAGACTATGGCTACACCTTC. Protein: CATSEPDYGYTF.

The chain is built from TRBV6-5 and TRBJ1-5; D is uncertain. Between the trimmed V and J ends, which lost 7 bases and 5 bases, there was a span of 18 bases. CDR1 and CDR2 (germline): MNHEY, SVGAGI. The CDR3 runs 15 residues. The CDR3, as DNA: TGTGCCAGCACCCTAGCCCCGGGATCGCATCAGCCCCAGCATTTT. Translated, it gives CASTLAPGSHQPQHF.

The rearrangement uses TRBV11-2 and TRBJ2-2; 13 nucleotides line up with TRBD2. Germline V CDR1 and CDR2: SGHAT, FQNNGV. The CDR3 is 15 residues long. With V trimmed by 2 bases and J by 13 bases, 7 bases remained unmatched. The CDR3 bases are TGTGCCAGCAGCTTAAGGACTAGCGGGGGCGGGCGGCTGTTTTTT. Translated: CASSLRTSGGGRLFF.

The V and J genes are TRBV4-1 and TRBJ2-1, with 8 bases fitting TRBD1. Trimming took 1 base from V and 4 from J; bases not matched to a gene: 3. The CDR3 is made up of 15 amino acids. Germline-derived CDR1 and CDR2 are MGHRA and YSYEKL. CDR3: CASSQGTGIYNEQFF. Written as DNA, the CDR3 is TGCGCCAGCAGCCAAGGGACAGGGATATACAATGAGCAGTTCTTC.

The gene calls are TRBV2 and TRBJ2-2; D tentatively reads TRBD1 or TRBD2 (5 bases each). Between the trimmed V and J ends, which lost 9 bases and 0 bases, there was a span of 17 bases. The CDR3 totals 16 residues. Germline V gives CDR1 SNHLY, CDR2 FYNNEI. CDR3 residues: CAREGPREPNTGELFF. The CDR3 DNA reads TGTGCCAGAGAGGGACCGCGAGAACCGAACACCGGGGAGCTGTTTTTT.

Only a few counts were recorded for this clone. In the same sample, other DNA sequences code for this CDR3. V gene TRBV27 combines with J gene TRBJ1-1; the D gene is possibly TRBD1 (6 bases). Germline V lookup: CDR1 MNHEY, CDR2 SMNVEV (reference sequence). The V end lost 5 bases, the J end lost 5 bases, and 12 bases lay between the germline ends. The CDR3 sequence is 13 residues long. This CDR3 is CASSLNRDTEAFF. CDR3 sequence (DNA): TGTGCCAGCAGTCTAAACAGGGATACTGAAGCTTTCTTT.

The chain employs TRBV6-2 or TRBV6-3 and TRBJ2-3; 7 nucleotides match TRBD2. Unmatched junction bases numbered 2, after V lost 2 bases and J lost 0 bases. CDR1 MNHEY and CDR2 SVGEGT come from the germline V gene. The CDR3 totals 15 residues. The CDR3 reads CASSYLRGSTDTQYF. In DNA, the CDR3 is TGTGCCAGCAGTTACCTGCGGGGGAGCACAGATACGCAGTATTTT.

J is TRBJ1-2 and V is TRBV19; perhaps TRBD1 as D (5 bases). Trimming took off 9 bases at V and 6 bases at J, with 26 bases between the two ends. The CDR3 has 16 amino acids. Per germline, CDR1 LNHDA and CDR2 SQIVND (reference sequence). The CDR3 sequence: CASREIVGRKSHGYTF. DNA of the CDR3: TGTGCCAGCCGCGAAATTGTGGGGCGGAAGTCGCATGGCTACACCTTC.

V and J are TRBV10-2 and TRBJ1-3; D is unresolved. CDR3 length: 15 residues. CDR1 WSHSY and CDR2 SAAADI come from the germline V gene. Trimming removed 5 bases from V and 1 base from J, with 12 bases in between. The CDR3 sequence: CASSFLGGSGNTIYF. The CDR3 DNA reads TGCGCCAGCAGTTTCCTGGGAGGGTCTGGAAACACCATATATTTT.

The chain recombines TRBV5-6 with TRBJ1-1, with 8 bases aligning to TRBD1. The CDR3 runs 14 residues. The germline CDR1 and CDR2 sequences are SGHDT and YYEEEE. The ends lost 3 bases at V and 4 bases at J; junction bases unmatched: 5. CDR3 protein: CASSYGTGRTEAFF. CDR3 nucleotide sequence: TGTGCCAGCAGCTACGGGACAGGCCGCACTGAAGCTTTCTTT.

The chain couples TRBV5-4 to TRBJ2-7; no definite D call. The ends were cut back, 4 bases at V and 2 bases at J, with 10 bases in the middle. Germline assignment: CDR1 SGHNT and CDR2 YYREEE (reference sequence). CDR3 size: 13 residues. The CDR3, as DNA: TGTGCCAGCAGCCAACGTACAACCTACGAGCAGTACTTC. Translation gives CASSQRTTYEQYF.

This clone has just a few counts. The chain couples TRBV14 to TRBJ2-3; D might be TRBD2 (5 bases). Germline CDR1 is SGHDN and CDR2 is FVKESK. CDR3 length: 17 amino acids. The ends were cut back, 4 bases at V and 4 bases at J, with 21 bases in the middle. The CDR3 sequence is CASSLIRKTKTPDTQYF. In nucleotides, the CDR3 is TGTGCCAGCAGCCTCATAAGGAAGACTAAGACCCCAGATACGCAGTATTTT. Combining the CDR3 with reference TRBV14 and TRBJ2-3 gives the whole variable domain EAGVTQFPSHSVIEKGQTVTLRCDPISGHDNLYWYRRVMGKEIKFLLHFVKESKQDESGMPNNRFLAERTGGTYSTLKVQPAELEDSGVYFCASSLIRKTKTPDTQYFGPGTRLTVL.

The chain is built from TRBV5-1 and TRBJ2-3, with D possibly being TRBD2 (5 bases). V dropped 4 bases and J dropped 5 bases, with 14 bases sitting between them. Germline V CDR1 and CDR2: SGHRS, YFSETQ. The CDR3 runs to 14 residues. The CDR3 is CASSQDQGRDTQYF. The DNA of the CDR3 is TGCGCCAGCAGCCAGGATCAAGGGAGAGATACGCAGTATTTT.

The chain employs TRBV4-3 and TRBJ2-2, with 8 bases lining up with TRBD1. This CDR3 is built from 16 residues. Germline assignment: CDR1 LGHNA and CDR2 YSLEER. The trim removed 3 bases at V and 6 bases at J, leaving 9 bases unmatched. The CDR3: CASSQTDRVIPGELFF. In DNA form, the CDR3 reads TGCGCCAGCAGCCAGACGGACAGGGTAATCCCCGGGGAGCTGTTTTTT.